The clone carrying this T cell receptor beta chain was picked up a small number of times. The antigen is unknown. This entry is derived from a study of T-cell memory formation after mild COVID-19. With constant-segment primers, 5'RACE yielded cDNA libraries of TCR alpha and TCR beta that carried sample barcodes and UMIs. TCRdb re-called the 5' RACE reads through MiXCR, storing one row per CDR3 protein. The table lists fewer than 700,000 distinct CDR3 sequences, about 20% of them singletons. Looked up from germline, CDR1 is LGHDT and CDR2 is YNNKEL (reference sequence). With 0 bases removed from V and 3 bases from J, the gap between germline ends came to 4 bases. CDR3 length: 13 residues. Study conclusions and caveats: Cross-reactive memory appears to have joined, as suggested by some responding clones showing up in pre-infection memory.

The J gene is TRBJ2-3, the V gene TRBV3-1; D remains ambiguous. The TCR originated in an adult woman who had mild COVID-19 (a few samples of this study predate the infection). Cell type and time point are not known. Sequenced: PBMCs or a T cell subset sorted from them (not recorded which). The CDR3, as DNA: TGTGCCAGCAGCCAAGATACTACAGATACGCAGTATTTT. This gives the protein CASSQDTTDTQYF.